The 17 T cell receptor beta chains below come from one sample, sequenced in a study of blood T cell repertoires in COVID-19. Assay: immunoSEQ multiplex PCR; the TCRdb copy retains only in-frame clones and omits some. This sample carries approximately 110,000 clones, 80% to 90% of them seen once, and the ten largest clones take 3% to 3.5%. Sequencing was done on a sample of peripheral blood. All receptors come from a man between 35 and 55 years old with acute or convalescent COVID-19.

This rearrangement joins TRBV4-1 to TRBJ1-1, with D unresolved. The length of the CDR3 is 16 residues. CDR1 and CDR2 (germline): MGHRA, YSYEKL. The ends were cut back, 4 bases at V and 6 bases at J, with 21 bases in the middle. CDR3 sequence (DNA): TGCGCCAGCAGCCCCCCGCTTTCGGGGAATAACGCTGAAGCTTTCTTT. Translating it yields CASSPPLSGNNAEAFF.

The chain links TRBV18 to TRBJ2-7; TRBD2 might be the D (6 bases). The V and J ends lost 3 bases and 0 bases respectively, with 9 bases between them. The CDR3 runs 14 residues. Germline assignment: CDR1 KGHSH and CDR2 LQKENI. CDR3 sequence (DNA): TGTGCCAGCTCACCCTCGGAGGGCTCCTACGAGCAGTACTTC. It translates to CASSPSEGSYEQYF.

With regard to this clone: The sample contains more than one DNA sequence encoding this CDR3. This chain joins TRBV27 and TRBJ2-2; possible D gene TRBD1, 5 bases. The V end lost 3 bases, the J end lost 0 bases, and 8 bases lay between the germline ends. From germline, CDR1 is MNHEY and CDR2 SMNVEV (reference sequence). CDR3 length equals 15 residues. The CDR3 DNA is TGTGCCAGCAGTTTGCTAGGGGCGAACACCGGGGAGCTGTTTTTT. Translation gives CASSLLGANTGELFF.

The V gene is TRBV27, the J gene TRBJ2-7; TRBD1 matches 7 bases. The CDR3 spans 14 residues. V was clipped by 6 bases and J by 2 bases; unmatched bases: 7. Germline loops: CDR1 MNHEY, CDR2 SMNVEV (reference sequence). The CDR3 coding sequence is TGTGCCAGCAGCGGACAGGATTCTCCCTACGAGCAGTACTTC. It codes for CASSGQDSPYEQYF.

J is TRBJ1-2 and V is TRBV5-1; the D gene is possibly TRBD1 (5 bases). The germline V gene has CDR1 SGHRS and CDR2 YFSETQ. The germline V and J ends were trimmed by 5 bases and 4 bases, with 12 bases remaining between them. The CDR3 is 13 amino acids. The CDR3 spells CASRSGGGYGYTF. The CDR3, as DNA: TGCGCCAGCAGATCCGGGGGAGGCTATGGCTACACCTTC.

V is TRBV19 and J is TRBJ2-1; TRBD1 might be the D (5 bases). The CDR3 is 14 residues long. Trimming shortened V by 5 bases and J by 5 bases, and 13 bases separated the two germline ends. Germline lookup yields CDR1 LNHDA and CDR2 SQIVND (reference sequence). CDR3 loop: CASSPRTLNNEQFF. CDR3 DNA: TGTGCCAGTAGTCCCCGGACATTAAACAATGAGCAGTTCTTC.

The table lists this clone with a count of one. The CDR3 coding sequence is TGTGCCAGCATCAAGGGGCGGGGGCTTACCTACGAGCAGTACTTC. Translating gives CASIKGRGLTYEQYF. This chain joins TRBV2 and TRBJ2-7; D is perhaps TRBD2 (7 bases). The germline V gene encodes CDR1 SNHLY and CDR2 FYNNEI. This CDR3 is 15 amino acids long. V shed 7 bases and J shed 2 bases, with 18 bases lying between them.

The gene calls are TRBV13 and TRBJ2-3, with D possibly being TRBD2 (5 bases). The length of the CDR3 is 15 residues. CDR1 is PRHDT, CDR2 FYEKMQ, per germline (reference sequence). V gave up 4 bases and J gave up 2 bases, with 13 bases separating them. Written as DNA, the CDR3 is TGTGCCAGCAGCTCCCGGGGAGAGATCACAGATACGCAGTATTTT. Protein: CASSSRGEITDTQYF.

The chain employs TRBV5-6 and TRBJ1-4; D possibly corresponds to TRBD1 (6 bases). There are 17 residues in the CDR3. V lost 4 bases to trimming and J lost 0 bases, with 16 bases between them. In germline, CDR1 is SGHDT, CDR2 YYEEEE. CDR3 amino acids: CASSRKTGFATNEKLFF. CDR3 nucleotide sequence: TGTGCCAGCAGCAGAAAGACAGGCTTCGCAACTAATGAAAAACTGTTTTTT.

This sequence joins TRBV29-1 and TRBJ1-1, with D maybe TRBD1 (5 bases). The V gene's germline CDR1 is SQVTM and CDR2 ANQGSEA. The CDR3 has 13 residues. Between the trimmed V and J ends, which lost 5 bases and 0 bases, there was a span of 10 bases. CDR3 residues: CSVTGRMNTEAFF. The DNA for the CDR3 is TGCAGCGTTACAGGTAGAATGAACACTGAAGCTTTCTTT.

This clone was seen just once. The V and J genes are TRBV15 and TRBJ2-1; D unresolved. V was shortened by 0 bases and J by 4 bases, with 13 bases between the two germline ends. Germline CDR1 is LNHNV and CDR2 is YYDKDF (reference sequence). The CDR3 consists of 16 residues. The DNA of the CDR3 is TGTGCCACCAGCAGAGATCGAGGAACAACGTACAATGAGCAGTTCTTC. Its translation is CATSRDRGTTYNEQFF.

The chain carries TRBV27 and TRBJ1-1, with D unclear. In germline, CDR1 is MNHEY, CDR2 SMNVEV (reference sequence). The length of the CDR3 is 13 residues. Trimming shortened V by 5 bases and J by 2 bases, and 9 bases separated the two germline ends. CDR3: CASSQVSNTEAFF. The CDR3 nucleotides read TGTGCCAGCAGTCAGGTTTCCAACACTGAAGCTTTCTTT.

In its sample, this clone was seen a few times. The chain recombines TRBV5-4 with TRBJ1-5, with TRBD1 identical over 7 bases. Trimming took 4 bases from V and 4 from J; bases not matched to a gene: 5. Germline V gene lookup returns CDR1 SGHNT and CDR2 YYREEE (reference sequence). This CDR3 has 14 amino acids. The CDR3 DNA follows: TGTGCCAGCAGCACCAGGGGGGCGAATCAGCCCCAGCATTTT. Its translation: CASSTRGANQPQHF.

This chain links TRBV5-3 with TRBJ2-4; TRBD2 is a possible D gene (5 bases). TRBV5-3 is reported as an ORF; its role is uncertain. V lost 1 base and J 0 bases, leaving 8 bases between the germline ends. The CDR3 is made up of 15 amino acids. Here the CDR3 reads CARSLFREAKNIQYF. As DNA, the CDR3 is TGTGCCAGAAGCTTGTTCCGGGAAGCCAAAAACATTCAGTACTTC.

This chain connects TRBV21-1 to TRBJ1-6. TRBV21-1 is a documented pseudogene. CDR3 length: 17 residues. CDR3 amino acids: CASSNGGMGKNNSPLHF. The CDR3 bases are TGTGCCAGCAGCAACGGAGGTATGGGGAAGAATAATTCACCCCTCCACTTT.

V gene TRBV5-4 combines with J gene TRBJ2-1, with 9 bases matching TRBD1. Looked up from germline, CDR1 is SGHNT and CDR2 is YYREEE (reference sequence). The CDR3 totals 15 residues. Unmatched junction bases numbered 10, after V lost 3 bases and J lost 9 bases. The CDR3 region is CASSSPGQGGTEQFF. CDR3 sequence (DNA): TGTGCCAGCAGCTCGCCGGGACAGGGAGGTACTGAGCAGTTCTTC.

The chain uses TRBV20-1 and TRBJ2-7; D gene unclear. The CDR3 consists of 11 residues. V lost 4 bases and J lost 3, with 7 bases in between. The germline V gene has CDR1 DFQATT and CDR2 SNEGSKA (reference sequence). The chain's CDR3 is CSANRIYEQYF. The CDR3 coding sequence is TGCAGTGCTAACAGAATCTACGAGCAGTACTTC.